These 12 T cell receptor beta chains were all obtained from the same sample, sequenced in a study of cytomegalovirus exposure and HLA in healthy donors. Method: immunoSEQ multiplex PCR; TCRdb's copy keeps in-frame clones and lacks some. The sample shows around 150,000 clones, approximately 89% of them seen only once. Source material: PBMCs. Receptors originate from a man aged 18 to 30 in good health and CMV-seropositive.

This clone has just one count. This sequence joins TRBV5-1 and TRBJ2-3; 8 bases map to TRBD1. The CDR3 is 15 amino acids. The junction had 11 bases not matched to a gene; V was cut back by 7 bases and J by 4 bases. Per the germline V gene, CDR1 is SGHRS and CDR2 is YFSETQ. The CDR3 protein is CASALQGGHADTQYF. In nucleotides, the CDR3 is TGCGCCAGCGCACTACAGGGGGGTCACGCAGATACGCAGTATTTT.

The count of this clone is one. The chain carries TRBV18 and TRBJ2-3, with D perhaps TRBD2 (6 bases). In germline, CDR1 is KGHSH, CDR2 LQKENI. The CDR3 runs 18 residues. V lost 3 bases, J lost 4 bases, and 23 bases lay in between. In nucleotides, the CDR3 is TGTGCCAGCTCACCCAAAAGGGGATCGGAGGGTCGCGCAGATACGCAGTATTTT. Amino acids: CASSPKRGSEGRADTQYF.

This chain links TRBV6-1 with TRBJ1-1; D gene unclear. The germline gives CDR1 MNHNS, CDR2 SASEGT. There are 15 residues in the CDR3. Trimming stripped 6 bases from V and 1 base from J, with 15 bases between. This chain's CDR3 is CASRSDWLGNTEAFF. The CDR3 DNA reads TGTGCCAGCAGATCGGACTGGCTAGGGAACACTGAAGCTTTCTTT.

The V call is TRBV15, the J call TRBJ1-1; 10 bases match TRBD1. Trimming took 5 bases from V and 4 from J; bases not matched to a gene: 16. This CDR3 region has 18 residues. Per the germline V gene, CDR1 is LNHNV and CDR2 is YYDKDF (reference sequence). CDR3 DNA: TGTGCCACCAGCCCTACCGACAGGGGGCTCCGTAGTTTCACTGAAGCTTTCTTT. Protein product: CATSPTDRGLRSFTEAFF.

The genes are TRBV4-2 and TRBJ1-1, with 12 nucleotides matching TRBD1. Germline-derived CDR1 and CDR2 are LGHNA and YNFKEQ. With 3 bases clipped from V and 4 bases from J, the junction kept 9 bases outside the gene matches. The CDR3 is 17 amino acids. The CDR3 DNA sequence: TGTGCCAGCAGCCACGGGACAGGGGGCGCGGGGAGCACTGAAGCTTTCTTT. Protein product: CASSHGTGGAGSTEAFF.

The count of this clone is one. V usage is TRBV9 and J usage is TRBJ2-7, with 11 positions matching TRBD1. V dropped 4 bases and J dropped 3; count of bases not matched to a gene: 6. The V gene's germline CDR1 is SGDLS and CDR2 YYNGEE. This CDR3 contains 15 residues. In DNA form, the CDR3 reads TGTGCCAGCAGCCCTCGGGACAGGGGGTACTACGAGCAGTACTTC. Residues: CASSPRDRGYYEQYF.

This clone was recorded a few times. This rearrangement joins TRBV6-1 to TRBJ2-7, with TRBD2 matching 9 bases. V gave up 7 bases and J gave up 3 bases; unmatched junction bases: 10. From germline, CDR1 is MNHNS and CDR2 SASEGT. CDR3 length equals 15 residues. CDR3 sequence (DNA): TGTGCCAGCAAGCCCCCGGGACTAGCAATCTACGAGCAGTACTTC. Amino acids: CASKPPGLAIYEQYF.

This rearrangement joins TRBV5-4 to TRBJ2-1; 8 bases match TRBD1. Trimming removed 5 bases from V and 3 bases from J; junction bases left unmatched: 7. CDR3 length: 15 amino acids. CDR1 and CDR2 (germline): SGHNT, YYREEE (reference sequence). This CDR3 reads CASSTPGQDYNEQFF. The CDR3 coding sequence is TGTGCCAGCAGTACGCCGGGACAGGACTACAATGAGCAGTTCTTC. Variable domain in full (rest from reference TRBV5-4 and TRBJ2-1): ETGVTQSPTHLIKTRGQQVTLRCSSQSGHNTVSWYQQALGQGPQFIFQYYREEENGRGNFPPRFSGLQFPNYSSELNVNALELDDSALYLCASSTPGQDYNEQFFGPGTRLTVL.

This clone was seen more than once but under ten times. CDR3 loop: CASSIGSGGSGYGYTF. The CDR3 DNA reads as TGTGCCAGTAGTATAGGCTCAGGGGGTTCTGGCTATGGCTACACCTTC. V is TRBV19 and J is TRBJ1-2; the match to TRBD1 covers 7 bases. V dropped 1 base and J dropped 4; count of bases not matched to a gene: 9. Germline V gene lookup returns CDR1 LNHDA and CDR2 SQIVND (reference sequence). The length of the CDR3 is 16 residues.

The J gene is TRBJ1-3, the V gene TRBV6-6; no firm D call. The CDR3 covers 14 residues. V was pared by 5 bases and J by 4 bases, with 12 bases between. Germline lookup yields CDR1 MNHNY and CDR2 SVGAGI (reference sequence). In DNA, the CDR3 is TGTGCCAGCAGTCCCCCGGGTCGGGGAAACACCATATATTTT. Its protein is CASSPPGRGNTIYF.

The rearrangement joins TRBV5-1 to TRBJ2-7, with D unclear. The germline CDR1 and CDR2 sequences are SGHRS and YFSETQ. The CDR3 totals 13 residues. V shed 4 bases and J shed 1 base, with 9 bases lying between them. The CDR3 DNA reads TGCGCCAGCAGCGTGGACGGGTCCTACGAGCAGTACTTC. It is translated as CASSVDGSYEQYF.

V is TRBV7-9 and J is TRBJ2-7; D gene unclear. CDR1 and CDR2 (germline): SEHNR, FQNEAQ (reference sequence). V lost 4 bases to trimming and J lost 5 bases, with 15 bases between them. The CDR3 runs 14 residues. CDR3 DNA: TGTGCCAGCAGCTCCCCCTTGGTACGGGACGAGCAGTACTTC. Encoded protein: CASSSPLVRDEQYF.